A single sample is the source of the 9 T cell receptor beta chains below, sequenced in a study of Ad26.COV2.S vaccination and SARS-CoV-2 variants. This sample's treatment: around 19 received Ad26.COV2.S at low or high dose, single or two shots; 5 received placebo; per-sample allocation not given. At day 63 after the first vaccine or placebo injection, samples were drawn. TCRdb keeps only in-frame clones here, not all; method: immunoSEQ multiplex PCR. The sample has around 450,000 clones, about 91% seen once. The material sequenced was peripheral blood, taken in a trial of Ad26.COV2.S vaccine versus placebo. These receptor sequences come from a person between 18 and 59 years old who received the Ad26.COV2.S COVID-19 vaccine or a placebo.

In this sample, this clone turned up once. The CDR3 DNA reads as TGTGCCAGCTCATTGGGGCCAAATCAGCCCCAGCATTTT. Translation gives CASSLGPNQPQHF. This chain links TRBV3-1 (or the pseudogene TRBV3-2) with TRBJ1-5; D is perhaps TRBD1 (5 bases). Germline-derived CDR1 and CDR2 are LGHDT and YNNKEL (reference sequence). V lost 8 bases and J 4 bases, leaving 12 bases between the germline ends. The CDR3 is 13 amino acids.

The chain combines TRBV18 with TRBJ2-7; D is possibly TRBD2 (6 bases). The CDR3 totals 14 residues. V shed 3 bases and J shed 4 bases, with 13 bases lying between them. Per germline, CDR1 KGHSH and CDR2 LQKENI. CDR3 in amino acids: CASSPAGIGYEQYF. CDR3 sequence (DNA): TGTGCCAGCTCACCGGCGGGGATTGGGTACGAGCAGTACTTC.

This sequence joins TRBV7-9 and TRBJ1-4, with 7 bases that match TRBD1. Germline values: CDR1 SEHNR, CDR2 FQNEAQ (reference sequence). V dropped 4 bases and J dropped 8; count of bases not matched to a gene: 22. The CDR3 runs 19 residues. CDR3 in amino acids: CASSSDPGTGDSKGEKLFF. The DNA for the CDR3 is TGTGCCAGCAGCTCCGATCCGGGAACAGGGGACTCCAAAGGGGAAAAACTGTTTTTT.

The rearrangement uses TRBV5-4 and TRBJ2-1; D perhaps matches TRBD1 (5 bases). Trimming took 4 bases from V and 10 from J, leaving 24 bases between them. In germline, CDR1 is SGHNT, CDR2 YYREEE (reference sequence). There are 16 residues in the CDR3. The CDR3 here is CASSTYWTSSPREQFF. CDR3 in DNA: TGTGCCAGCAGCACTTACTGGACATCCTCACCCAGAGAGCAGTTCTTC. The variable domain in full, with the rest retrieved from reference TRBV5-4 and TRBJ2-1, is ETGVTQSPTHLIKTRGQQVTLRCSSQSGHNTVSWYQQALGQGPQFIFQYYREEENGRGNFPPRFSGLQFPNYSSELNVNALELDDSALYLCASSTYWTSSPREQFFGPGTRLTVL.

The chain joins TRBV25-1 to TRBJ1-1; weak D call: TRBD1 (5 bases). Between the trimmed V and J ends, which lost 8 bases and 10 bases, there was a span of 14 bases. The CDR3 has 11 amino acids. From germline, CDR1 is MGHDK and CDR2 SYGVNS. As DNA, the CDR3 is TGTGCCAGCCACAGAGGGGAGACAGCTTTCTTT. This sequence encodes CASHRGETAFF.

Worth noting for this clone: This sample also contains other DNA sequences that code for the same CDR3. This chain joins TRBV27 and TRBJ2-3, with unresolved D. The CDR3 is 11 residues long. V dropped 2 bases and J dropped 5 bases, with 2 bases sitting between them. Germline V gene sequence: CDR1 MNHEY, CDR2 SMNVEV (reference sequence). CDR3 sequence (DNA): TGTGCCAGCAGTTTAGGAGATACGCAGTATTTT. Protein sequence: CASSLGDTQYF.

This clone came up a few times. The chain couples TRBV27 to TRBJ1-6; D remains ambiguous. CDR1 MNHEY and CDR2 SMNVEV come from the germline V gene (reference sequence). The CDR3 is 15 amino acids. Trimming shortened V by 6 bases and J by 11 bases, and 20 bases separated the two germline ends. Here the CDR3 DNA reads TGTGCCAGCAGCCGAGGGAGAGGGTTGGCGACACCCCTCCACTTT. It specifies CASSRGRGLATPLHF.

This clone was seen more than once but under ten times. The same CDR3 can be traced to other DNA sequences in this sample. The chain employs TRBV18 and TRBJ1-1; no firm D call. Trimming left V 1 base short and J 1 base short, with 4 bases between. The CDR3 consists of 13 residues. Looked up from germline, CDR1 is KGHSH and CDR2 is LQKENI. As DNA, the CDR3 is TGTGCCAGCTCACCACAGGGGAACACTGAAGCTTTCTTT. Its translation is CASSPQGNTEAFF.

The chain uses TRBV6-5 and TRBJ2-2; no clear D. Trimming shortened V by 3 bases and J by 6 bases, and 11 bases separated the two germline ends. Germline CDR1 and CDR2: MNHEY and SVGAGI. This CDR3 is built from 14 residues. The CDR3 DNA sequence: TGTGCCAGCAGTTATCGGTGGGGTCCCGGGGAGCTGTTTTTT. Its translation: CASSYRWGPGELFF.